This entry lists 25 T cell receptor beta chains sequenced from one sample in a study of glioma-infiltrating T cells. Using RNA template, CDR3s of TCR alpha and beta were amplified with iRepertoire arm-PCR. TCRdb ran MiXCR on the multiplex PCR reads and lists one entry per CDR3 protein. This sample has about 93,000 distinct CDR3 sequences, with 40% found just once. The specimen sequenced was glioma tissue, nonneoplastic brain tissue, or PBMCs (not recorded which). The source of these receptors is a human donor with low-grade glioma or glioblastoma, undergoing nonglioma brain surgery, or in good health (not recorded which).

This clonotype is a singleton in its sample. The gene calls are TRBV24-1 and TRBJ2-3; D unresolved. The germline CDR1 and CDR2 sequences are KGHDR and SFDVKD. V lost 12 bases and J lost 7, with 13 bases in between. This CDR3 is 11 amino acids long. The DNA for the CDR3 is TGTGCCGCTGTAGGCACGTATACGCAGTATTTT. Its protein product is CAAVGTYTQYF.

About this clonotype itself: A much more abundant neighbour one base away suggests this may be a read error. No conserved phenylalanine or tryptophan is present at the end of the CDR3, so a read error is the likely explanation. Because the CDR3's place on the DNA is in doubt, the DNA is left out and the CDR3 is given as listed by TCRdb. The chain uses TRBV7-2 and TRBJ1-6. Both ends counted, the CDR3 spans 15 residues. Germline-derived CDR1 and CDR2 are SGHTA and FQGNSA. CDR3 protein: CASSLSRAQSSPLRL.

As to this clonotype: A junction boundary mismatches the germline segment, possibly from a read error. This rearrangement joins TRBV27 to TRBJ1-5, with a possible D match to TRBD1 (6 bases). The CDR3 loop spans 15 amino acids. The germline CDR1 and CDR2 sequences are MNHEY and SMNVEV (reference sequence). The DNA for the CDR3 is TGTTCCAGCAGATATACGGGGGGCGCGATACAGCCCCAGCGTTTT. Translation: CSSRYTGGAIQPQRF.

This clonotype was counted a single time. This sequence joins TRBV7-2 and TRBJ2-7; weak D call: TRBD2 (6 bases). Trimming removed 1 base at V and 4 bases at J, with 14 bases between. Germline lookup yields CDR1 SGHTA and CDR2 FQGNSA. The CDR3 sequence is 15 residues long. This CDR3 reads CASSLDGGQSYEQYF. CDR3 DNA: TGTGCCAGCAGCTTAGACGGGGGTCAATCATACGAGCAGTACTTC.

This clonotype was counted at least ten times. This sequence joins TRBV20-1 and TRBJ1-5; D is undetermined. Germline loops: CDR1 DFQATT, CDR2 SNEGSKA (reference sequence). The CDR3 sequence is 14 residues long. Deletions cut 2 bases from V and 0 bases from J, with 8 bases between. The CDR3 sequence: CSARSSVSNQPQHF. CDR3 DNA sequence: TGCAGTGCTAGATCGTCGGTTAGCAATCAGCCCCAGCATTTT.

This clonotype appeared many times. The V call is TRBV7-9, the J call TRBJ2-5, with 8 bases aligning to TRBD2. The CDR3 runs 13 residues. Trimming took 5 bases from V and 4 from J; bases not matched to a gene: 3. From germline, CDR1 is SEHNR and CDR2 FQNEAQ (reference sequence). The CDR3 region is CASSISGIETQYF. The CDR3 DNA reads as TGTGCCAGCAGCATTAGCGGGATAGAGACCCAGTACTTC.

This clonotype was seen ten or more times. The genes are TRBV2 and TRBJ2-3, with D tentatively TRBD2 (6 bases). Germline-derived CDR1 and CDR2 are SNHLY and FYNNEI. V lost 9 bases to trimming and J lost 0 bases, with 13 bases between them. The CDR3 spans 14 residues. CDR3 nucleotides: TGTGCCAGGTCTAAGGGACTTAGCACAGATACGCAGTATTTT. Its translation is CARSKGLSTDTQYF. The full variable domain, with the rest looked up from reference TRBV2 and TRBJ2-3, is EPEVTQTPSHQVTQMGQEVILRCVPISNHLYFYWYRQILGQKVEFLVSFYNNEISEKSEIFDDQFSVERPDGSNFTLKIRSTKLEDSAMYFCARSKGLSTDTQYFGPGTRLTVL.

This clonotype was found many times. This sequence joins TRBV7-2 and TRBJ1-3; D is uncertain. Germline values: CDR1 SGHTA, CDR2 FQGNSA. With 5 bases removed from V and 9 bases from J, the gap between germline ends came to 20 bases. The CDR3 contains 15 residues. This CDR3 is CASSRPGGGSGTIYF. For the CDR3, the DNA is TGTGCCAGCAGCCGCCCGGGCGGCGGGTCGGGCACCATATATTTT.

This clonotype has a count of ten or more. The rearrangement links TRBV5-1 to TRBJ2-6; D call uncertain. Germline-derived CDR1 and CDR2 are SGHRS and YFSETQ. Trimming took 1 base from V and 0 from J, leaving 11 bases between them. This CDR3 spans 17 amino acids. The CDR3 loop reads CASSLNTVSSGANVLTF. The CDR3 DNA sequence: TGCGCCAGCAGCTTGAACACAGTAAGCTCTGGGGCCAACGTCCTGACTTTC.

On this clonotype: Germline and junction disagree at one end, which may indicate a read error. V usage is TRBV7-9 and J usage is TRBJ2-1; possible D gene TRBD1, 5 bases. CDR3 length equals 12 residues. Germline V CDR1 and CDR2: SEHNR, FQNEAQ (reference sequence). CDR3 protein: CATNSSLTEQFF. DNA of the CDR3: TGTGCCACCAACTCCTCCCTGACAGAGCAGTTCTTT.

This clonotype was picked up a small number of times. V and J are TRBV5-1 and TRBJ1-2, with TRBD1 identical over 8 bases. Germline V gives CDR1 SGHRS, CDR2 YFSETQ. This CDR3 is built from 17 residues. V trimming: 0 bases; J trimming: 6 bases; junction bases outside the gene matches: 13. CDR3 sequence (DNA): TGCGCCAGCAGCTTGGGGGACAGGTTAGGCGGTATCGATGGCTACACCTTC. Protein product: CASSLGDRLGGIDGYTF.

This clonotype was seen many times. V is TRBV28 and J is TRBJ2-6; no firm D call. CDR1 and CDR2 from the germline V gene are MDHEN and SYDVKM. V lost 8 bases and J 4 bases, leaving 12 bases between the germline ends. This CDR3 comprises 14 residues. The CDR3 DNA is TGTGCCAGCCGTTCAGTTTCCGGGGCCAACGTCCTGACTTTC. It yields the protein CASRSVSGANVLTF.

This clonotype showed up many times. The chain carries TRBV24-1 and TRBJ2-1, with D unclear. Trimming pared 3 bases from V and 9 bases from J, leaving 8 bases between. CDR1 is KGHDR, CDR2 SFDVKD, per germline. The CDR3 has 12 residues. The CDR3 nucleotides are TGTGCCACCAGTGATCCACCGGGTGAGCAGTTCTTC. Protein: CATSDPPGEQFF.

Concerning this clonotype: Relative to the germline gene, one junction end is altered; a read error may explain this. The CDR3, as DNA: TGCGGTGCTAGAAGCATCGGGACAAACGAAGCTTTCTTT. Its protein product is CGARSIGTNEAFF. The V call is TRBV20-1, the J call TRBJ1-1; the D gene is possibly TRBD1 (6 bases). The V gene's germline CDR1 is DFQATT and CDR2 SNEGSKA (reference sequence). CDR3 size: 13 residues.

About this clonotype itself: The junction and the germline gene differ at one end; a read error may be behind it. This sequence joins TRBV6-4 and TRBJ2-1, with TRBD2 identical over 8 bases. The CDR3 is 15 residues long. Germline CDR1 is MRHNA and CDR2 is SNTAGT. CDR3 nucleotide sequence: TGTGCAAGCAGTTTGACTAGCGTGGGGGGAGATGAGCAGTTCTTC. Protein sequence: CASSLTSVGGDEQFF.

This clonotype was counted between two and nine times. V is TRBV5-5 and J is TRBJ2-2, with D perhaps matching TRBD1 (5 bases). V was pared by 4 bases and J by 2 bases, with 12 bases between. CDR3 length equals 15 residues. Per the germline V gene, CDR1 is SGHKS and CDR2 is YYEKEE (reference sequence). CDR3 sequence reads: CASSLGALNTGELFF. DNA of the CDR3: TGTGCCAGCAGCCTTGGGGCCCTTAACACCGGGGAGCTGTTTTTT.

The chain links TRBV6-9 to TRBJ2-3; TRBD2 agrees at 10 bases. The CDR3 covers 14 residues. V trimming: 6 bases; J trimming: 4 bases; junction bases outside the gene matches: 4. Per the germline V gene, CDR1 is MNHGY and CDR2 is SVAAGI. The CDR3: CASSRTSGADTQYF. The DNA for the CDR3 is TGTGCCAGCAGCAGGACTAGCGGTGCAGATACGCAGTATTTT.

At least ten counts were recorded for this clonotype. This rearrangement joins TRBV20-1 to TRBJ2-5; weak D call: TRBD2 (5 bases). CDR1 and CDR2 (germline): DFQATT, SNEGSKA (reference sequence). Trimming removed 0 bases at V and 5 bases at J, with 16 bases between. The CDR3 length is 15 residues. The CDR3 DNA reads as TGCAGTGCTAGAGACCAAGTTAAACCGGGGGAGACCCAGTACTTC. Its protein product is CSARDQVKPGETQYF.

The chain uses TRBV28 and TRBJ2-1, with D possibly being TRBD1 (6 bases). The CDR3 runs to 14 residues. Trimming pared 5 bases from V and 6 bases from J, leaving 14 bases between. Germline CDR1 reads MDHEN; CDR2 reads SYDVKM. The CDR3 region has the DNA TGTGCCAGCAGTCAAGGGGGACGGCCCAATGAGCAGTTCTTC. Translating it yields CASSQGGRPNEQFF.

This clonotype was seen ten or more times. The CDR3 DNA is TGTGCCAGCAGCTTAGCTCAGGGCCAGCCCCAGCATTTT. Translating it yields CASSLAQGQPQHF. The chain combines TRBV7-2 with TRBJ1-5; weak D call: TRBD1 (5 bases). Germline lookup yields CDR1 SGHTA and CDR2 FQGNSA. Trimming stripped 0 bases from V and 7 bases from J, with 7 bases between. This CDR3 is 13 amino acids long.

This clonotype was seen ten or more times. The chain joins TRBV29-1 to TRBJ2-2; 8 nucleotides agree with TRBD2. Germline lookup yields CDR1 SQVTM and CDR2 ANQGSEA. The CDR3 sequence is 13 residues long. V trimming: 6 bases; J trimming: 4 bases; junction bases outside the gene matches: 4. CDR3 protein: CSVAGVSTGELFF. The CDR3, as DNA: TGCAGCGTAGCGGGGGTTAGCACCGGGGAGCTGTTTTTT.

In this sample, this clonotype turned up many times. V gene TRBV20-1 combines with J gene TRBJ2-3; the match to TRBD2 covers 12 bases. The germline V gene has CDR1 DFQATT and CDR2 SNEGSKA (reference sequence). The CDR3 is 14 residues long. Germline trimming cut 4 bases from V and 7 bases from J; bases unmatched to any gene: 6. In nucleotides, the CDR3 is TGCAGTGCTATAACTAGCGGGGGGCCTAATACGCAGTATTTT. Translating gives CSAITSGGPNTQYF.

This clonotype was detected ten times or more. J is TRBJ1-1 and V is TRBV15; no clear D gene. Per germline, CDR1 LNHNV and CDR2 YYDKDF (reference sequence). This CDR3 has 13 residues. Between the trimmed V and J ends, which lost 0 bases and 5 bases, there was a span of 7 bases. In nucleotides, the CDR3 is TGTGCCACCAGCAGAGAACGCCTGACTGAAGCTTTCTTT. Its translation: CATSRERLTEAFF.

Note on this clonotype: A much larger clone differs by one base, so this may be a read error. CDR3 DNA: TGTGCCACCTGGTCTGTTACCGGGGAGCTGTTTTTT. Its translation is CATWSVTGELFF. The V call is TRBV24-1, the J call TRBJ2-2, with unresolved D. Germline V gives CDR1 KGHDR, CDR2 SFDVKD. The CDR3 loop spans 12 amino acids. Trimming removed 9 bases from V and 5 bases from J, with 9 bases in between.

This clonotype was seen ten or more times. CDR3 in DNA: TGTGCCAGCAGCCAGTCAGGGGTCCGGGGCTACACCTTC. Its translation: CASSQSGVRGYTF. V is TRBV12-3 or TRBV12-4 and J is TRBJ1-2; D perhaps matches TRBD1 (6 bases). The CDR3 is 13 residues long. The V gene lost 6 bases and the J gene lost 8 bases, with 16 bases spanning the gap.